This T cell receptor (beta chain) emerged from a study of control samples from healthy donors and cancer patients. Sequenced by immunoSEQ multiplex PCR; TCRdb stores in-frame clones only, minus some. The sample carries about 120,000 clones, 80% to 90% recorded once. The length of the CDR3 is 13 residues. Germline V gene lookup returns CDR1 SGHTA and CDR2 FQGNSA. J gave up 3 bases and V 5 bases, and 0 bases lay outside the gene matches. The sequence derives from a man aged 45-65 years in good health. The chain employs TRBV7-2 and TRBJ2-7, with TRBD1 matching 11 bases. The source material was blood. CDR3 sequence: CASSGTGGYEQYF. The CDR3 DNA reads TGTGCCAGCAGCGGGACAGGGGGCTACGAGCAGTACTTC.